The 18 T cell receptor beta chains presented below share a single source sample, sequenced in a study of blood T cell repertoires in COVID-19. Measured with immunoSEQ multiplex PCR; TCRdb has only the in-frame clones, and not every one. Among over 120,000 clones listed, approximately 80% were seen once. The sequenced sample consisted of PBMCs or T cells enriched from blood (not recorded which). The source of these receptors is a woman between 45 and 60 years old who had recovered from COVID-19.

The gene calls are TRBV21-1 and TRBJ2-7; the tabulated D call, TRBD1, remains unverified against the DNA. TRBV21-1 is designated a pseudogene. The CDR3 spans 19 residues. CDR3 sequence reads: CASSKAEETGGGGGYEQYV. The CDR3 bases are TGTGCCAGCAGCAAAGCGGAGGAGACAGGGGGCGGAGGTGGCTACGAGCAGTACGTC.

This chain connects TRBV19 to TRBJ2-6; D is unresolved. In germline, CDR1 is LNHDA, CDR2 SQIVND (reference sequence). CDR3 length: 16 amino acids. The ends were cut back, 3 bases at V and 0 bases at J, with 9 bases in the middle. The CDR3 reads CASSMWLASGANVLTF. CDR3 DNA: TGTGCCAGTAGTATGTGGCTCGCCTCTGGGGCCAACGTCCTGACTTTC.

CDR3 in amino acids: CASSFLAGGETQYF. The DNA for the CDR3 is TGTGCCAGCAGCTTCCTAGCGGGGGGAGAGACCCAGTACTTC. The J gene is TRBJ2-5, the V gene TRBV5-5, with 11 bases identical to TRBD2. The CDR3 runs to 14 residues. V lost 2 bases, J lost 4 bases, and 1 base stayed unmatched. CDR1 and CDR2 from the germline V gene are SGHKS and YYEKEE (reference sequence).

By sample fraction, this clone is medium-sized. The chain has TRBV2 and TRBJ1-2, with a possible D match to TRBD1 (6 bases). Germline V CDR1 and CDR2: SNHLY, FYNNEI. The V gene lost 8 bases and the J gene lost 8 bases, with 12 bases spanning the gap. This CDR3 spans 11 amino acids. The CDR3 protein is CASPAGVGYTF. The CDR3 DNA is TGTGCCAGCCCTGCAGGGGTCGGCTACACCTTC.

The CDR3 bases are TGTGCCAGCAGCTTCCAGGGGGACTTCAATGAGCAGTTCTTC. The encoded protein is CASSFQGDFNEQFF. This chain joins TRBV7-2 and TRBJ2-1; D is perhaps TRBD1 (7 bases). CDR3 length equals 14 residues. V lost 3 bases to trimming and J lost 6 bases, with 12 bases between them. From germline, CDR1 is SGHTA and CDR2 FQGNSA.

CDR3 nucleotides: TGTGCCACCAGTGACCACACCGGGACTAGTCCCGCAGGTGAGCAGTTCTTC. This translates into CATSDHTGTSPAGEQFF. This sequence joins TRBV24-1 and TRBJ2-1, with 8 bases aligning to TRBD2. After removal of 4 bases from V and 9 bases from J, the junction contained 16 bases not matched to a gene. The CDR3 has 17 amino acids. Germline V CDR1 and CDR2: KGHDR, SFDVKD.

The chain couples TRBV19 to TRBJ2-1, with 12 bases that match TRBD1. Per the germline V gene, CDR1 is LNHDA and CDR2 is SQIVND (reference sequence). This CDR3 has 15 amino acids. V was clipped by 7 bases and J by 8 bases; unmatched bases: 9. As DNA, the CDR3 is TGTGCCAGTACTCCGGGGACAGGGGGCTTCGATGAGCAGTTCTTC. Translation: CASTPGTGGFDEQFF.

The rearrangement links TRBV5-1 to TRBJ2-5, with D unclear. Germline-derived CDR1 and CDR2 are SGHRS and YFSETQ. This CDR3 region has 13 residues. The V end was cut by 4 bases, the J end by 5 bases, with 12 bases between. CDR3 nucleotide sequence: TGCGCCAGCAGCGCGCCCCCTCTGGAGACCCAGTACTTC. This codes for CASSAPPLETQYF.

This chain uses TRBV29-1 with TRBJ1-5; 7 bases agree with TRBD1. The CDR3 is 12 residues long. After removal of 6 bases from V and 7 bases from J, the junction contained 6 bases not matched to a gene. In germline, CDR1 is SQVTM, CDR2 ANQGSEA. As DNA, the CDR3 is TGCAGCGTAAGACAGGGAGAACAGCCCCAGCATTTT. This codes for CSVRQGEQPQHF.

The sample holds a few counts of this clone. The rearrangement joins TRBV5-5 to TRBJ1-5; D gene ambiguous. Germline V lookup: CDR1 SGHKS, CDR2 YYEKEE (reference sequence). The CDR3 runs 15 residues. Between the trimmed V and J ends, which lost 0 bases and 4 bases, there was a span of 11 bases. As DNA, the CDR3 is TGTGCCAGCAGCTTGGGTCCGCCGGGGAATCAGCCCCAGCATTTT. Encoded protein: CASSLGPPGNQPQHF.

The gene calls are TRBV28 and TRBJ2-3; D gene uncertain. CDR1 is MDHEN and CDR2 is SYDVKM in the germline V gene. This CDR3 is 13 amino acids long. Trimming left V 2 bases short and J 0 bases short, with 3 bases between. This chain's CDR3 is CASSLTSTDTQYF. DNA of the CDR3: TGTGCCAGCAGTTTAACTAGCACAGATACGCAGTATTTT.

The chain uses TRBV27 and TRBJ1-5, with TRBD1 identical over 9 bases. The V and J ends lost 6 bases and 2 bases, in that order; junction bases with no gene match: 8. CDR1 is MNHEY, CDR2 SMNVEV, per germline (reference sequence). CDR3 size: 16 residues. The CDR3 DNA is TGTGCCAGCAGCCGAACAGGGGGCGCCGGCAATCAGCCCCAGCATTTT. Translation gives CASSRTGGAGNQPQHF.

The chain combines TRBV5-1 with TRBJ2-2, with D perhaps TRBD1 (6 bases). Germline V lookup: CDR1 SGHRS, CDR2 YFSETQ. V shed 3 bases and J shed 4 bases, with 13 bases lying between them. The CDR3 has 15 residues. The CDR3 nucleotides are TGCGCCAGCAGCTGGACCGGGACACCCACCGGGGAGCTGTTTTTT. This sequence encodes CASSWTGTPTGELFF.

V and J are TRBV10-3 and TRBJ1-4, with a weak D call TRBD1 (5 bases). The germline CDR1 and CDR2 sequences are ENHRY and SYGVKD. Trimming cost V 2 bases and J 6 bases, with 10 bases left between them. The CDR3 is made up of 14 amino acids. The CDR3 protein is CAISEGRVDEKLFF. CDR3 in DNA: TGTGCCATCAGTGAGGGCAGGGTTGATGAAAAACTGTTTTTT.

The CDR3 is CASSQDPGVDSPLHF. CDR3 DNA: TGTGCCAGCAGCCAAGACCCAGGGGTGGACTCACCCCTCCACTTT. The chain links TRBV4-2 to TRBJ1-6; tentatively, D is TRBD1 (6 bases). V lost 0 bases and J 10 bases, leaving 13 bases between the germline ends. This CDR3 has 15 residues. CDR1 LGHNA and CDR2 YNFKEQ come from the germline V gene.

The CDR3 bases are TGCGCCAGCAGCCAAGATCCCATAGGGGGCTTGGGCAATGAGCAGTTCTTC. Translation gives CASSQDPIGGLGNEQFF. The chain uses TRBV4-1 and TRBJ2-1; 7 bases line up with TRBD1. There are 17 residues in the CDR3. Per the germline V gene, CDR1 is MGHRA and CDR2 is YSYEKL. V was clipped by 0 bases and J by 6 bases; unmatched bases: 11.

The chain couples TRBV11-2 to TRBJ2-5; tentative D call: TRBD1 (5 bases). The CDR3 extends over 14 amino acids. Germline V gene data show CDR1 as SGHAT and CDR2 as FQNNGV. Trimming removed 2 bases at V and 0 bases at J, with 7 bases between. The CDR3 loop is CASSLFRDQETQYF. The CDR3, as DNA: TGTGCCAGCAGCTTATTCAGGGACCAAGAGACCCAGTACTTC.

This clone was observed a few times. The CDR3 DNA reads TGTGCCAGCGCCCCCCGTCTGGACAAAGCTGACTCTGGGGCCAACGTCCTGACTTTC. Translated: CASAPRLDKADSGANVLTF. The chain joins TRBV27 to TRBJ2-6, with D maybe TRBD1 (5 bases). Germline values: CDR1 MNHEY, CDR2 SMNVEV (reference sequence). The V end lost 8 bases, the J end lost 0 bases, and 23 bases lay between the germline ends. The CDR3 has 19 residues.